Here is one TCR beta chain with its context. Its cognate antigen is unknown. This sample is drawn from a study of cytomegalovirus exposure and HLA in healthy donors. PCR employed 60 Vbeta and 13 Jbeta primers. TCRdb's copy holds only in-frame clones and misses some; the assay was immunoSEQ multiplex PCR. The table shows some 180,000 clones, with about three quarters occurring only once. Study-level findings and limits: Sequencing likely produced, as an artifact, a cluster of highly shared sequence variants. Cytomegalovirus status was reportedly diagnosed by the classifier with high sensitivity and specificity.

This clonotype was obtained from a man younger than 35 in good health and CMV-seronegative. Sequencing was performed on PBMCs.

The CDR3 nucleotides read TGTGCCTGGAGTTTTAGCGGTACTAGCACAGATACGCAGTATTTT. Its protein is CAWSFSGTSTDTQYF. This chain joins TRBV30 and TRBJ2-3; possibly TRBD2 for D (6 bases). CDR1 and CDR2 (germline): GTSNPN, SVGIG (reference sequence). The CDR3 is 15 residues long. Trimming cost V 2 bases and J 0 bases, with 12 bases left between them.